This T cell receptor beta chain is from a study of CD8+ T cells in alopecia areata. Study-wide results and caveats: Lesional tissue from the scalp (especially in alopecia totalis/universalis) showed higher clonality than normal scalp.

The CDR3 loop spans 17 amino acids. From germline, CDR1 is SQVTM and CDR2 ANQGSEA. Trimming took off 0 bases at V and 8 bases at J, with 25 bases between the two ends. For this clone: Its antigen remains unidentified.

RNA was isolated and reverse transcribed to cDNA, the sequencing template. Repertoires were generated with immunoSEQ multiplex PCR, while TCRdb's copy carries only in-frame clones and drops some. The sample carries 130,000 to 150,000 clones, approximately 65% recorded once. Material: CD8+ T cells sorted from blood. The TCR originated in a human donor in good health. The V and J genes are TRBV29-1 and TRBJ1-2; D is perhaps TRBD1 (6 bases). CDR3 DNA: TGCAGCGTTGAAGATAGGGTTAGGGGGACCAATCGAGAAGGCTACACCTTC. It specifies CSVEDRVRGTNREGYTF.